These T cell receptor beta chains were read from a single sample in a study of vaccination and CD4 T cells after COVID-19. Each CDR3 protein gets one entry after TCRdb re-called the PCR reads with MiXCR. This table holds roughly 13,000 distinct CDR3 sequences, 50% found once. No antigens are known for them. Sequencing was carried out using CD4+ T cells from blood, cultured in vitro. Every receptor here comes from a human donor who had recovered from COVID-19. CDR3s include the opening cysteine and the closing phenylalanine or tryptophan. A D gene is named only where the DNA matches it firmly. For some rows the clone size is stated as once, few or many, or as a class when expanded; others skip it.

cdr3_nt	cdr3_aa	clone_size	v_call	j_call	d_call
TGCAGTGTTAGGCACTCGGACACTGAAGCTTTCTTT	CSVRHSDTEAFF	NA	TRBV20-1	TRBJ1-1	NA
TGTGCCAGCAGTTGGATCAGGGGGCTGAACACTGAAGCTTTCTTT	CASSWIRGLNTEAFF	NA	TRBV6-5	TRBJ1-1	TRBD1
TGTGCCAGCAGCTTAGTGGGGAGTAGCGGGGGGTACAATGAGCAGTTCTTC	CASSLVGSSGGYNEQFF	once	TRBV7-9	TRBJ2-1	TRBD2
TGTGCCACCAGTGATTCCTGGGGGGCGGTAGATACGCAGTATTTT	CATSDSWGAVDTQYF	once	TRBV24-1	TRBJ2-3	NA
TGTGCCAGTAGTATTAGGGACCCCTCGGGGGGCTACACCTTC	CASSIRDPSGGYTF	few	TRBV19	TRBJ1-2	NA
TGTGCCAGCAGCTTGAGCAGCGAAAATCAGCCCCAGCATTTT	CASSLSSENQPQHF	few	TRBV7-9	TRBJ1-5	NA
TGCGCCAGCAGTGACAGGGAAAGAATGAACACTGAAGCTTTCTTT	CASSDRERMNTEAFF	NA	TRBV10-2	TRBJ1-1	NA
TGCGCCAGCAGCTTGGCCGGGGGGCAGGCGGATACGCAGTATTTT	CASSLAGGQADTQYF	NA	TRBV5-1	TRBJ2-3	NA
TGTGCCAGCAGCTTAGTAGGGGGGGACTCTAGGCACGAGCAGTACTTC	CASSLVGGDSRHEQYF	NA	TRBV7-2	TRBJ2-7	NA
TGTGCCAGCAGTCCACTTGGATATGGCTACACCTTC	CASSPLGYGYTF	NA	TRBV12-3/TRBV12-4	TRBJ1-2	NA
TGCGCCAGCAGCCAAGAAGGGTTGACAGGGGTCAATCAGCCCCAGCATTTT	CASSQEGLTGVNQPQHF	NA	TRBV4-1	TRBJ1-5	TRBD1
TGTGCCAGCAGTTACTCGAAAGGGACCTCGAACTATGGCTACACCTTC	CASSYSKGTSNYGYTF	NA	TRBV6-5	TRBJ1-2	NA
TGCAGTGCTACTGAAAAGACTAGCGGGGGGATCTACAATGAGCAGTTCTTC	CSATEKTSGGIYNEQFF	NA	TRBV20-1	TRBJ2-1	TRBD2
TGCAGCGTTTGGACAGGGGAGGCAAGGTCCTACGAGCAGTACTTC	CSVWTGEARSYEQYF	few	TRBV29-1	TRBJ2-7	TRBD1
TGTGCCAGCAGCTTAGGGTCAGGGTATGAAGGCTACACCTTC	CASSLGSGYEGYTF	few	TRBV7-2	TRBJ1-2	NA
TGCGCCAGCAGCTTCAGTGGACGGGAGAACACTGAAGCTTTCTTT	CASSFSGRENTEAFF	NA	TRBV5-1	TRBJ1-1	NA
TGTGCCACCAGTGCGCGGGGGGCGGGGAACACAGATACGCAGTATTTT	CATSARGAGNTDTQYF	few	TRBV24-1	TRBJ2-3	TRBD2
TGTGCCACCAGCAGAGAAGGGCTAGCGGGGGGGAATGAGCAGTTCTTC	CATSREGLAGGNEQFF	NA	TRBV15	TRBJ2-1	TRBD2
TGCGCCAGCATCCAGGGCGGGGGGAACACCGGGGAGCTGTTTTTT	CASIQGGGNTGELFF	NA	TRBV5-1	TRBJ2-2	TRBD2
TGTGCCAATAGTATAGGAGGGGCAGGGAATGAGGGCTACACCTTC	CANSIGGAGNEGYTF	once	TRBV19	TRBJ1-2	NA
TGCAGTGCTACCGACAGGTCCTATAATTCACCCCTCCACTTT	CSATDRSYNSPLHF	medium-sized	TRBV20-1	TRBJ1-6	NA
TGTGCCAGCAGTTCACGAAACACCATATATTTT	CASSSRNTIYF	few	TRBV12-3/TRBV12-4	TRBJ1-3	NA
TGTGCCAGCAGTTTAGGGACAGGGTCCACCGGGGAGCTGTTTTTT	CASSLGTGSTGELFF	NA	TRBV12-3/TRBV12-4	TRBJ2-2	TRBD1
TGTGCCAGCAGTGAAGATGGGGCTTGGGGGGAGCAGTTCTTC	CASSEDGAWGEQFF	NA	TRBV25-1	TRBJ2-1	NA
TGTGCCACCAGTCTGTTATCCCTAGGCTCTGGAAACACCATATATTTT	CATSLLSLGSGNTIYF	NA	TRBV15	TRBJ1-3	NA
TGTGCCAGCAGTCGGGGAAGCCAAGAGACCCAGTACTTC	CASSRGSQETQYF	few	TRBV7-2	TRBJ2-5	NA
TGTGCCAGCAGATCCGGACAGGGGGATAATGAAAAACTGTTTTTT	CASRSGQGDNEKLFF	NA	TRBV5-4	TRBJ1-4	TRBD1
TGCAGTGCTAGAGGGGGACAAGTCTGGGGCAATCAGCCCCAGCATTTT	CSARGGQVWGNQPQHF	few	TRBV20-1	TRBJ1-5	NA
TGTGCCAGCAGTCGGCTCGGGGGCGCAACTAATTCACCCCTCCACTTT	CASSRLGGATNSPLHF	NA	TRBV6-4	TRBJ1-6	NA
TGTGCCAGCAGCCCACAGGGTAGGAAAACTGAAGCTTTCTTT	CASSPQGRKTEAFF	NA	TRBV7-8	TRBJ1-1	NA
TGTGCCAGCAGTGAAGAAAGCGGGGGGGCTGCCTACGAGCAGTACTTC	CASSEESGGAAYEQYF	NA	TRBV2	TRBJ2-7	TRBD2
TGCGCCAGCAGCTTACAGGCAGAGATGAACACCGGGGAGCTGTTTTTT	CASSLQAEMNTGELFF	NA	TRBV5-1	TRBJ2-2	NA
TGTGCCAGCAGCCCCCTCGTGAGGGCCTCCGGGGAGCTGTTTTTT	CASSPLVRASGELFF	once	TRBV5-4	TRBJ2-2	NA
TGTGCCAGCAGTTACCTCCGTTCTCCGGGTAGGGAAGAGACCCAGTACTTC	CASSYLRSPGREETQYF	once	TRBV6-5	TRBJ2-5	NA
TGTGCCAGCAGCTGGACCGGGACGGCCTATGGCTACACCTTC	CASSWTGTAYGYTF	NA	TRBV11-3	TRBJ1-2	NA
TGTGCCAGCAGCTCCTCTGGCGGGGGACCTACAGATACGCAGTATTTT	CASSSSGGGPTDTQYF	NA	TRBV7-2	TRBJ2-3	TRBD2
TGTGCCAGCTCACCCGGGTCAAACCGCTACGAGCAGTACTTC	CASSPGSNRYEQYF	NA	TRBV18	TRBJ2-7	NA
TGTGCCATCAGTGAGTCACCGGGGGGAGATACGCAGTATTTT	CAISESPGGDTQYF	NA	TRBV10-3	TRBJ2-3	TRBD2
TGTGCCTGGACCCCCTTCGGGGGTAATCAGCCCCAGCATTTT	CAWTPFGGNQPQHF	NA	TRBV30	TRBJ1-5	NA
TGTGCCAGCTCCCCTCCAGCGGGGGGGCCGTACAATGAGCAGTTCTTC	CASSPPAGGPYNEQFF	NA	TRBV18	TRBJ2-1	TRBD2
TGTGCCAGCTCACCCCCGGGACAGCTTAACATCATATATTTT	CASSPPGQLNIIYF	NA	TRBV18	TRBJ1-3	TRBD1
TGCAGCGGTGGGAGGATGGAATCTGAAGCTTTCTTT	CSGGRMESEAFF	once	TRBV29-1	TRBJ1-1	NA
TGCAGTGCTAGTTCGGGGGCGAACTATGGCTACACCTTC	CSASSGANYGYTF	NA	TRBV20-1	TRBJ1-2	NA
TGTGCCAGCAGTCTAAGGACAGGGGCGGCTTTCTTT	CASSLRTGAAFF	NA	TRBV12-3/TRBV12-4	TRBJ1-1	TRBD1
TGTGCCAGCAGTTTAGACAGCCGGGTCACCGGGGAGCTGTTTTTT	CASSLDSRVTGELFF	NA	TRBV6-5	TRBJ2-2	NA
TGTGCCAGCAAGGGGGATAGCAATCAGCCCCAGCATTTT	CASKGDSNQPQHF	few	TRBV6-1	TRBJ1-5	NA